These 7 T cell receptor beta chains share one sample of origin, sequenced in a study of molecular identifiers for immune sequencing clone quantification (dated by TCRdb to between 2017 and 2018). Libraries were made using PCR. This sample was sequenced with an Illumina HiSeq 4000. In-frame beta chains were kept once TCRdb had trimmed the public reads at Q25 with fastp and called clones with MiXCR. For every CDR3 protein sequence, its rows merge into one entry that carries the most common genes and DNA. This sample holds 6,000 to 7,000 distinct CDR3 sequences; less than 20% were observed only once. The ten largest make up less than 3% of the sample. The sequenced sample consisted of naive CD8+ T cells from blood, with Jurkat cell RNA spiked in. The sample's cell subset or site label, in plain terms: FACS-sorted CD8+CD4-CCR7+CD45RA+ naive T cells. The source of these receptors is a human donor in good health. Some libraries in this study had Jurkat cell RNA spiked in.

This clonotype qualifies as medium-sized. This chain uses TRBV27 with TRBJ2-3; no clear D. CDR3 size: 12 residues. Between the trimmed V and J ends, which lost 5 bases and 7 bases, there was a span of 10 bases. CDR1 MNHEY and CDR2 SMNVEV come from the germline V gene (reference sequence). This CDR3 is CASSPRTNTQYF. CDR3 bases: TGTGCCAGCAGTCCTCGGACCAATACGCAGTATTTT.

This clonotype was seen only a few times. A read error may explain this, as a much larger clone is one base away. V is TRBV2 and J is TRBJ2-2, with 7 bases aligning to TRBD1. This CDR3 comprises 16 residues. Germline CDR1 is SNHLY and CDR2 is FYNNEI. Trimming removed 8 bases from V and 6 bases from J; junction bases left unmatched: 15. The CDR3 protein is CASGPGEGALSGELFF. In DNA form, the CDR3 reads TGTGCCAGCGGTCCCGGAGAGGGGGCTTTATCCGGGGAGCTGTTTTTT. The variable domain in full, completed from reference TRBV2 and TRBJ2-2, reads EPEVTQTPSHQVTQMGQEVILRCVPISNHLYFYWYRQILGQKVEFLVSFYNNEISEKSEIFDDQFSVERPDGSNFTLKIRSTKLEDSAMYFCASGPGEGALSGELFFGEGSRLTVL.

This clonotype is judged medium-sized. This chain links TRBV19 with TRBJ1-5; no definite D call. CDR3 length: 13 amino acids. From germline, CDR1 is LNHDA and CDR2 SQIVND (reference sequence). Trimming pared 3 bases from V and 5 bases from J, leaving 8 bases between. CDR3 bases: TGTGCCAGTAGTATGGGTGGCGATCAGCCCCAGCATTTT. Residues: CASSMGGDQPQHF.

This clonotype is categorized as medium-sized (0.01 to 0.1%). CDR3 residues: CASSQDRGQNRDTQYF. In DNA, the CDR3 is TGCGCCAGCAGCCAGGACAGGGGGCAAAACCGAGATACGCAGTATTTT. The J gene is TRBJ2-3, the V gene TRBV4-1; TRBD1 matches 11 bases. Germline V lookup: CDR1 MGHRA, CDR2 YSYEKL. V shed 3 bases and J 5 bases; nucleotides not matched to a gene: 7. The CDR3 loop spans 16 amino acids.

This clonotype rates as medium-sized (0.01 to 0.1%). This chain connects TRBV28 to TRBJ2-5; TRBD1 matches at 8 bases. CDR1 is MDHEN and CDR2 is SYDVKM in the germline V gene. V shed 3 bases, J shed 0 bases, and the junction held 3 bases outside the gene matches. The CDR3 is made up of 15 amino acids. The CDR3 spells CASSFRGLNQETQYF. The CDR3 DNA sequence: TGTGCCAGCAGTTTCAGGGGGCTAAACCAAGAGACCCAGTACTTC.

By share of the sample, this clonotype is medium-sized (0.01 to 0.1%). CDR3 DNA sequence: TGCAGCGTTGTAGTCGCGGGGAGCACAGATACGCAGTATTTT. Translating gives CSVVVAGSTDTQYF. The chain employs TRBV29-1 and TRBJ2-3; D is perhaps TRBD2 (6 bases). V was shortened by 4 bases and J by 0 bases, with 11 bases between the two germline ends. Looked up from germline, CDR1 is SQVTM and CDR2 is ANQGSEA. The CDR3 covers 14 residues.

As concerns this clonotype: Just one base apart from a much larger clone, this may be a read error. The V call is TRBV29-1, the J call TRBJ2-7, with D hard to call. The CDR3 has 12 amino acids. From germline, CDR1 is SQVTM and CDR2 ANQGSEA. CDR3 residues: CSVEANSYERYF. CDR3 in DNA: TGCAGCGTTGAGGCGAACTCCTACGAGCGGTACTTC.